The next 32 T cell receptor beta chains were all read from a single sample in a study of OX40 agonist ivuxolimab in advanced cancers. Libraries came from the immunoSEQ multiplex PCR assay. The table comes from immuneACCESS by way of TCRdb, which keeps in-frame sequences with V and J called. Part of the clones is missing from these tables; in studies checked, under half for an unresolved V gene and the rest for unknown reasons. Counted in this sample were under 80,000 clones; 85% to 90% of them appeared once. The ten largest clones represent roughly 0.72% of the sample. The sequencing used CD4+ or CD8+ T cells sorted from blood, collected in a trial of the OX40 agonist ivuxolimab. All receptors derive from an adult with an advanced solid tumor such as melanoma, head and neck, liver or kidney cancer.

This clone was recorded once. The chain employs TRBV5-4 and TRBJ1-3; unclear D gene. Germline CDR1 and CDR2: SGHNT and YYREEE (reference sequence). The V end was cut by 1 base, the J end by 0 bases, with 8 bases between. This CDR3 spans 15 amino acids. Written as DNA, the CDR3 is TGTGCCAGCAGCTTGAAAACTTTCTCTGGAAACACCATATATTTT. The encoded protein is CASSLKTFSGNTIYF. Complete variable domain (other parts from reference TRBV5-4 and TRBJ1-3): ETGVTQSPTHLIKTRGQQVTLRCSSQSGHNTVSWYQQALGQGPQFIFQYYREEENGRGNFPPRFSGLQFPNYSSELNVNALELDDSALYLCASSLKTFSGNTIYFGEGSWLTVV.

The V gene is TRBV7-9, the J gene TRBJ2-2; no firm D call. Looked up from germline, CDR1 is SEHNR and CDR2 is FQNEAQ (reference sequence). The CDR3 is made up of 12 amino acids. The CDR3 sequence is CAPSDYTGELFF. CDR3 DNA sequence: TGTGCTCCCTCGGATTACACCGGGGAGCTGTTTTTT.

The chain carries TRBV10-3 and TRBJ2-3, with 10 positions matching TRBD2. Germline-derived CDR1 and CDR2 are ENHRY and SYGVKD. Trimming removed 4 bases from V and 6 bases from J; junction bases left unmatched: 4. The CDR3 spans 14 residues. CDR3 nucleotides: TGTGCCATCAGTGTAGCGGGAGGCGCTGATACGCAGTATTTT. Translating gives CAISVAGGADTQYF.

The CDR3 DNA follows: TGTGCCAGCAGTCGGACGGAGAAAGAGACCCAGTACTTC. Residues: CASSRTEKETQYF. The V call is TRBV6-5, the J call TRBJ2-5; the D is unclear. V was cut by 5 bases and J by 3 bases, with 10 bases left in between. Looked up from germline, CDR1 is MNHEY and CDR2 is SVGAGI. The CDR3 spans 13 residues.

The V gene is TRBV5-1, the J gene TRBJ2-5, with D hard to call. The CDR3 has 11 amino acids. Per germline, CDR1 SGHRS and CDR2 YFSETQ. Trimming removed 5 bases from V and 2 bases from J, with 4 bases in between. The CDR3 sequence: CASRMQETQYF. The CDR3, as DNA: TGCGCCAGCAGAATGCAAGAGACCCAGTACTTC.

The CDR3 nucleotides are TGTGCCAGCAGCCTCCGACTGGGCGCTGACAATGAGCAGTTCTTC. It specifies CASSLRLGADNEQFF. The J gene is TRBJ2-1, the V gene TRBV9, with unresolved D. Germline V gene sequence: CDR1 SGDLS, CDR2 YYNGEE. The CDR3 spans 15 residues. Trimming took off 4 bases at V and 5 bases at J, with 16 bases between the two ends. Supplemented by reference TRBV9 and TRBJ2-1, the full variable domain reads DSGVTQTPKHLITATGQRVTLRCSPRSGDLSVYWYQQSLDQGLQFLIQYYNGEERAKGNILERFSAQQFPDLHSELNLSSLELGDSALYFCASSLRLGADNEQFFGPGTRLTVL.

This chain uses TRBV5-6 with TRBJ2-6; D ambiguous. This CDR3 has 15 amino acids. Trimming removed 0 bases from V and 1 base from J, with 5 bases in between. Germline V gives CDR1 SGHDT, CDR2 YYEEEE. CDR3 nucleotide sequence: TGTGCCAGCAGCTTGGTCGTGTCTGGGGCCAACGTCCTGACTTTC. Encoded protein: CASSLVVSGANVLTF.

The chain joins TRBV5-1 to TRBJ2-5; no firm D call. Germline V CDR1 and CDR2: SGHRS, YFSETQ. Trimming stripped 0 bases from V and 1 base from J, with 10 bases between. CDR3 length: 15 amino acids. In DNA form, the CDR3 reads TGCGCCAGCAGCTTGGCCGGGCAGACCCAAGAGACCCAGTACTTC. Translated, it gives CASSLAGQTQETQYF.

J is TRBJ2-6 and V is TRBV10-1, with 7 nucleotides matching TRBD1. Per germline, CDR1 WNHNN and CDR2 SYGVQD (reference sequence). The CDR3 totals 14 residues. The J segment lost 2 bases and the V segment lost 6 bases, leaving 1 base of the junction unmatched. The CDR3 loop reads CASSDRAGANVLTF. The CDR3 nucleotides are TGCGCCAGCAGCGACAGGGCTGGGGCCAACGTCCTGACTTTC.

This clone was counted only a few times. The chain recombines TRBV5-1 with TRBJ1-2; a possible D gene is TRBD1 (5 bases). This CDR3 region has 13 residues. V lost 0 bases and J 5 bases, leaving 8 bases between the germline ends. Germline CDR1 is SGHRS and CDR2 is YFSETQ. In nucleotides, the CDR3 is TGCGCCAGCAGCTTGGCGGCAGGGTATGGCTACACCTTC. This codes for CASSLAAGYGYTF.

The V call is TRBV28, the J call TRBJ1-5, with no clear D. V was clipped by 4 bases and J by 8 bases, with 15 bases between them. The germline gives CDR1 MDHEN, CDR2 SYDVKM. The CDR3 is 14 amino acids. The DNA for the CDR3 is TGTGCCAGCAGTTCCATCGGGGTGGCGGAGCCCCAGCATTTT. Translation gives CASSSIGVAEPQHF.

The chain carries TRBV6-1 and TRBJ2-1; tentatively, D is TRBD2 (5 bases). The V and J ends lost 4 bases and 1 base respectively, with 11 bases between them. The CDR3 totals 15 residues. Germline V lookup: CDR1 MNHNS, CDR2 SASEGT. The CDR3: CASSVPGLSYNEQFF. The DNA of the CDR3 is TGTGCCAGCAGTGTGCCGGGGTTATCCTACAATGAGCAGTTCTTC.

V is TRBV19 and J is TRBJ1-3, with no clear D. Trimming took 6 bases from V and 0 from J, leaving 9 bases between them. CDR1 LNHDA and CDR2 SQIVND come from the germline V gene (reference sequence). CDR3 size: 14 residues. CDR3 DNA sequence: TGTGCCAGTAGGACCGCCAGCTCTGGAAACACCATATATTTT. This codes for CASRTASSGNTIYF.

This clone is a singleton in its sample. This chain joins TRBV28 and TRBJ1-4; the D gene is possibly TRBD1 (5 bases). V lost 4 bases and J lost 8, with 20 bases in between. Per the germline V gene, CDR1 is MDHEN and CDR2 is SYDVKM. The CDR3 is made up of 16 amino acids. CDR3 sequence (DNA): TGTGCCAGCAGTTCCGTCGAGGGGCAGGGACGGGAAAAACTGTTTTTT. It encodes CASSSVEGQGREKLFF. The whole variable domain, filled in from reference TRBV28 and TRBJ1-4, reads DVKVTQSSRYLVKRTGEKVFLECVQDMDHENMFWYRQDPGLGLRLIYFSYDVKMKEKGDIPEGYSVSREKKERFSLILESASTNQTSMYLCASSSVEGQGREKLFFGSGTQLSVL.

The gene calls are TRBV6-1 and TRBJ2-2; TRBD1 is a possible D gene (5 bases). Deletions cut 6 bases from V and 2 bases from J, with 10 bases between. The germline CDR1 and CDR2 sequences are MNHNS and SASEGT. The CDR3 runs 14 residues. As DNA, the CDR3 is TGTGCCAGCAGGACAGCTCCTAACACCGGGGAGCTGTTTTTT. Translation: CASRTAPNTGELFF.

This clone was seen a handful of times. The chain is built from TRBV5-8 and TRBJ1-2, with D uncertain. The CDR3 spans 13 residues. CDR1 is SGHTS and CDR2 is YDEGEE in the germline V gene. V was cut by 4 bases and J by 4 bases, with 11 bases left in between. CDR3 sequence reads: CASSRDGPYGYTF. The CDR3 nucleotides read TGTGCCAGCAGCCGAGACGGTCCCTATGGCTACACCTTC.

The V gene is TRBV2, the J gene TRBJ1-2, with TRBD1 as a possible D gene (6 bases). The V end was cut by 7 bases, the J end by 8 bases, with 17 bases between. CDR3 length: 13 amino acids. The V gene's germline CDR1 is SNHLY and CDR2 FYNNEI. CDR3 amino acids: CASNREGVWGYTF. The CDR3 DNA is TGTGCCAGCAACAGGGAGGGTGTTTGGGGCTACACCTTC.

This clone appeared a single time. This chain links TRBV11-1 with TRBJ2-1, with 7 positions matching TRBD1. J was trimmed by 6 bases and V by 4 bases; bases with no gene match: 9. CDR1 and CDR2 (germline): SGHAT, FQDESV (reference sequence). The CDR3 contains 15 residues. The CDR3 is CASSSQGPAGNEQFF. In DNA form, the CDR3 reads TGTGCCAGCAGCTCACAGGGGCCGGCGGGCAATGAGCAGTTCTTC.

This clone turned up a few times. The CDR3 DNA is TGTGCCAGTAGTATAGGCGCAGGGACCACTGAAGCTTTCTTT. Translation: CASSIGAGTTEAFF. The chain couples TRBV19 to TRBJ1-1; the D gene is possibly TRBD1 (5 bases). The ends were cut back, 1 base at V and 4 bases at J, with 10 bases in the middle. Germline loops: CDR1 LNHDA, CDR2 SQIVND (reference sequence). CDR3 length equals 14 residues. The full variable domain, rest sourced from reference TRBV19 and TRBJ1-1, is DGGITQSPKYLFRKEGQNVTLSCEQNLNHDAMYWYRQDPGQGLRLIYYSQIVNDFQKGDIAEGYSVSREKKESFPLTVTSAQKNPTAFYLCASSIGAGTTEAFFGQGTRLTVV.

The table lists this clone with a count of one. This chain uses TRBV13 with TRBJ1-6; D not certain. V lost 3 bases to trimming and J lost 5 bases, with 11 bases between them. The CDR3 is made up of 15 amino acids. Germline V gene lookup returns CDR1 PRHDT and CDR2 FYEKMQ (reference sequence). The CDR3 DNA is TGTGCCAGCAGCTTTAAAGGGTTTCATAATTCACCCCTCCACTTT. Translation gives CASSFKGFHNSPLHF. The full variable domain, its missing parts supplied by reference TRBV13 and TRBJ1-6, is AAGVIQSPRHLIKEKRETATLKCYPIPRHDTVYWYQQGPGQDPQFLISFYEKMQSDKGSIPDRFSAQQFSDYHSELNMSSLELGDSALYFCASSFKGFHNSPLHFGNGTRLTVT.

This rearrangement joins TRBV27 to TRBJ1-2; D is ambiguous. Trimming shortened V by 9 bases and J by 4 bases, and 21 bases separated the two germline ends. The CDR3 loop spans 15 amino acids. In germline, CDR1 is MNHEY, CDR2 SMNVEV (reference sequence). Written as DNA, the CDR3 is TGTGCCAGTTTGAGCCTCCCAAACAGATTCTATGGCTACACCTTC. Translated, it gives CASLSLPNRFYGYTF.

This chain connects TRBV10-3 to TRBJ1-2; a possible D gene is TRBD1 (6 bases). The V end lost 6 bases, the J end lost 3 bases, and 14 bases lay between the germline ends. In germline, CDR1 is ENHRY, CDR2 SYGVKD. The CDR3 loop spans 14 amino acids. CDR3 protein: CAISLGTPYYGYTF. Written as DNA, the CDR3 is TGTGCCATCAGCCTCGGGACACCCTACTATGGCTACACCTTC.

The chain has TRBV16 and TRBJ1-5; a possible D gene is TRBD1 (5 bases). Germline V gene data show CDR1 as KGHSY and CDR2 as FQNENV. This CDR3 is 16 amino acids long. V lost 4 bases and J 2 bases, leaving 15 bases between the germline ends. The DNA for the CDR3 is TGTGCCAGCAGCCCACTGGGGCAGTTGGGCAATCAGCCCCAGCATTTT. It yields the protein CASSPLGQLGNQPQHF.

The chain recombines TRBV23-1 with TRBJ1-5, with D hard to call. TRBV23-1 is reported as an ORF; its role is uncertain. V was cut by 4 bases and J by 5 bases, with 9 bases left in between. There are 13 residues in the CDR3. This CDR3 reads CASSPPSDQPQHF. In DNA form, the CDR3 reads TGCGCCAGCAGTCCCCCCAGTGATCAGCCCCAGCATTTT.

The V call is TRBV11-3, the J call TRBJ2-2, with D perhaps matching TRBD1 or TRBD2 (5 bases each). Germline V gene sequence: CDR1 SGHNT, CDR2 YENEEA. This CDR3 contains 17 residues. Trimming took 5 bases from V and 1 from J, leaving 17 bases between them. DNA for the CDR3: TGTGCCAGCAGCCTGACTCCTAAGAGGGGGAACACCGGGGAGCTGTTTTTT. As protein: CASSLTPKRGNTGELFF. Supplemented by reference TRBV11-3 and TRBJ2-2, the full variable domain reads EAGVVQSPRYKIIEKKQPVAFWCNPISGHNTLYWYLQNLGQGPELLIRYENEEAVDDSQLPKDRFSAERLKGVDSTLKIQPAELGDSAVYLCASSLTPKRGNTGELFFGEGSRLTVL.

This clone showed up just once. This chain uses TRBV30 with TRBJ2-1; D is possibly TRBD2 (5 bases). Germline V gene data show CDR1 as GTSNPN and CDR2 as SVGIG (reference sequence). The length of the CDR3 is 13 residues. The V and J ends lost 7 bases and 10 bases respectively, with 20 bases between them. The CDR3 bases are TGTGCCTCAGACTCTGGCTTTCCGGGAGAGCAGTTCTTC. Translated: CASDSGFPGEQFF.

This chain connects TRBV9 to TRBJ2-3; D gene uncertain. There are 12 residues in the CDR3. V lost 0 bases and J lost 6, with 5 bases in between. CDR1 and CDR2 from the germline V gene are SGDLS and YYNGEE. DNA for the CDR3: TGTGCCAGCAGCGTAGGGAGCGATACGCAGTATTTT. Its protein is CASSVGSDTQYF.

This chain uses TRBV4-1 with TRBJ1-5; D uncertain. Germline CDR1 reads MGHRA; CDR2 reads YSYEKL. V lost 0 bases and J lost 0, with 15 bases in between. The CDR3 length is 18 residues. CDR3 sequence reads: CASSQEVPVGSSNQPQHF. The CDR3 DNA is TGCGCCAGCAGCCAAGAAGTCCCCGTAGGTAGTAGCAATCAGCCCCAGCATTTT.

The CDR3 nucleotides are TGTGCCAGCAGTTACACCGGTAACAATGAGCAGTTCTTC. Amino acids: CASSYTGNNEQFF. The V gene is TRBV6-6, the J gene TRBJ2-1, with D unresolved. The CDR3 contains 13 residues. V was trimmed by 2 bases and J by 5 bases, leaving 7 bases between them. Germline V lookup: CDR1 MNHNY, CDR2 SVGAGI (reference sequence).

The chain uses TRBV6-5 and TRBJ1-4; 10 nucleotides agree with TRBD1. Germline-derived CDR1 and CDR2 are MNHEY and SVGAGI. This CDR3 is built from 15 residues. J lost 7 bases, V lost 4 bases, and 6 bases had no gene match. The CDR3 DNA sequence: TGTGCCAGCAGTTCCTTTGGGACAGGGGCTGAAAAACTGTTTTTT. Its protein product is CASSSFGTGAEKLFF.

The chain joins TRBV4-1 to TRBJ1-5; no clear D gene. Trimming removed 1 base from V and 0 bases from J, with 7 bases in between. The CDR3 extends over 15 amino acids. Germline CDR1 MGHRA, CDR2 YSYEKL. The CDR3 nucleotides are TGCGCCAGCAGCCAAGGGGAGAGTAGCAATCAGCCCCAGCATTTT. It is translated as CASSQGESSNQPQHF.

V gene TRBV7-9 combines with J gene TRBJ1-1; 9 bases map to TRBD1. The germline V gene has CDR1 SEHNR and CDR2 FQNEAQ (reference sequence). Trimming removed 4 bases from V and 0 bases from J; junction bases left unmatched: 3. This CDR3 has 15 amino acids. CDR3 nucleotide sequence: TGTGCCAGCAGCTCCCGGACAGGGGTGAACACTGAAGCTTTCTTT. Its protein product is CASSSRTGVNTEAFF.